At least ten counts were recorded for the clone carrying this TCR beta chain. Its antigen is still unknown. RNA served as the template for amplifying TCR beta CDR3 regions. Amplification began with first-round RT-PCR using HTBI primers, then second-round multiplex PCR was performed. TCRdb called the multiplex PCR reads again in MiXCR, with one record for every CDR3 protein. The table includes hundreds of thousands of distinct CDR3 sequences, 22% detected once. This entry belongs to a study of Graves' ophthalmopathy and Graves' hyperthyroidism. Study information: Peripheral blood sampling preceded any treatment and occurred at initial diagnosis. Study results and limitations: Detected in blood as well were most expanded thyroid clonotypes with frequency above 0.001.

The sample consisted of peripheral blood. The receptor was isolated from a woman aged 18-30 years with stable Graves' hyperthyroidism. Some clones in this sample may be carry-over from other donors' samples.

The CDR3 reads CASSFRTSGGFREQYF. DNA of the CDR3: TGTGCCAGCAGCTTCAGGACTAGCGGGGGTTTCAGGGAGCAGTACTTC. The chain is built from TRBV5-6 and TRBJ2-7; 13 bases fit TRBD2. Unmatched junction bases numbered 9, after V lost 2 bases and J lost 7 bases. The germline gives CDR1 SGHDT, CDR2 YYEEEE. The CDR3 totals 16 residues.